This T cell receptor beta chain comes out of a study of cytomegalovirus exposure and HLA in healthy donors. Points from the study as a whole: Diagnosis of cytomegalovirus status made by the classifier reportedly showed high specificity and sensitivity.

PCR amplification relied on 60 Vbeta primers (plus 13 Jbeta primers). The table came from immunoSEQ multiplex PCR; TCRdb's copy has only in-frame clones and leaves some out. The table lists approximately 150,000 clones, roughly a tenth of them singletons, with approximately 1.8% in the top ten. Worth noting for this clone: Its antigen is unidentified.

This CDR3 contains 14 residues. This sequence originates from a male donor in good health and CMV-seronegative. The sample taken for sequencing was PBMCs. This chain links TRBV21-1 with TRBJ2-2; the tabulated D call, TRBD2, remains unverified against the DNA. TRBV21-1 is flagged as a pseudogene. CDR3 bases: TGTGCCAGCAGCGCTCTAGCGAGCACCGGGGAGCTGTTTTTT. Its protein is CASSALASTGELFF.